The sample holds a few counts of the clone carrying this TCR beta chain. RNA in amounts of about 0.45 to 1 ug was reverse transcribed with random hexamers. The method of amplification for TCR beta CDR3 was immunoSEQ multiplex PCR, covering 54 Vbeta and 13 Jbeta. MiXCR was run by TCRdb on the immunoSEQ multiplex PCR reads, yielding one entry per CDR3 protein. Of hundreds of thousands of distinct CDR3 sequences in the sample, 80% to 95% were seen once. The CDR3 has 15 residues. Germline CDR1 and CDR2: SGHAT and FQNNGV. V gave up 2 bases and J gave up 2 bases; unmatched junction bases: 4. The source of the sample is a study of CD8 T cells in Susac syndrome. Negative magnetic isolation gave CD8+ and CD4+ cells; FACS enriched CD8+ TEMRA.

The V and J genes are TRBV11-2 and TRBJ2-7; 9 bases fit TRBD2. This clonotype originated in a human donor with multiple sclerosis. The sample comprised CD8+ T cells from PBMCs. The CDR3, as DNA: TGTGCCAGCAGCTTATCCCTAGCGGGAACCTACGAGCAGTACTTC. Translating gives CASSLSLAGTYEQYF. Supplemented by reference TRBV11-2 and TRBJ2-7, the full variable domain reads EAGVAQSPRYKIIEKRQSVAFWCNPISGHATLYWYQQILGQGPKLLIQFQNNGVVDDSQLPKDRFSAERLKGVDSTLKIQPAKLEDSAVYLCASSLSLAGTYEQYFGPGTRLTVT.